These 9 T cell receptor beta chains were all obtained from the same sample, sequenced in a study of T cells after yellow fever vaccination. TCRdb analysed the 5' RACE reads with MiXCR anew, one entry per CDR3 protein. The sample gives under 400,000 distinct CDR3 sequences, approximately 12% of which show up once; roughly 3.1% is in the top ten. The specimen was CD4+ T cells sorted from PBMCs, collected 15 days after the yellow fever booster vaccination. These receptors all come from a young man who received the YFV17D yellow fever vaccine.

The V call is TRBV4-3, the J call TRBJ2-6, with D maybe TRBD1 (6 bases). The V gene's germline CDR1 is LGHNA and CDR2 YSLEER. This CDR3 is built from 15 residues. Trimming stripped 5 bases from V and 2 bases from J, with 10 bases between. The CDR3, as DNA: TGCGCCAGCAGCGCACAGGGTACTGGGGCCAACGTCCTGACTTTC. It translates to CASSAQGTGANVLTF.

The chain combines TRBV2 with TRBJ2-3, with D tentatively TRBD1 or TRBD2 (5 bases each). The CDR3 consists of 15 residues. Trimming removed 5 bases at V and 3 bases at J, with 15 bases between. Germline assignment: CDR1 SNHLY and CDR2 FYNNEI. CDR3 nucleotide sequence: TGTGCCAGCAGTTCCCCGGGGCGTGAGACAGATACGCAGTATTTT. Translation gives CASSSPGRETDTQYF.

The rearrangement links TRBV24-1 to TRBJ1-4, with D unresolved. This CDR3 comprises 13 residues. Germline V gene lookup returns CDR1 KGHDR and CDR2 SFDVKD. Trimming removed 3 bases from V and 8 bases from J, with 9 bases in between. The CDR3 nucleotides are TGTGCCACCAGTGATGGGGTTGCGGAAAAACTGTTTTTT. It encodes CATSDGVAEKLFF.

The chain carries TRBV4-1 and TRBJ2-1, with D possibly being TRBD1 (5 bases). CDR1 and CDR2 (germline): MGHRA, YSYEKL. There are 12 residues in the CDR3. Trimming cost V 2 bases and J 11 bases, with 10 bases left between them. The CDR3 nucleotides are TGCGCCAGCAGCCAAACAGGTAGTAAGCAGTTCTTC. Its protein is CASSQTGSKQFF.

J is TRBJ2-2 and V is TRBV7-8; 7 bases are a match to TRBD1. J lost 8 bases, V lost 3 bases, and 12 bases had no gene match. CDR3 length: 16 residues. From germline, CDR1 is SGHVS and CDR2 FQNEAQ. The CDR3 protein is CASSFLTGRSPGELFF. The DNA for the CDR3 is TGTGCCAGCAGCTTTCTGACAGGGCGAAGTCCGGGGGAGCTGTTTTTT.

This chain connects TRBV7-6 to TRBJ2-5, with TRBD2 as a possible D gene (5 bases). The CDR3 runs 14 residues. Germline-derived CDR1 and CDR2 are SGHVS and FNYEAQ. V lost 4 bases, J lost 5 bases, and 14 bases lay in between. The CDR3 loop reads CASSSNSPGETQYF. In nucleotides, the CDR3 is TGTGCCAGCAGCTCAAATAGTCCGGGGGAGACCCAGTACTTC.

Only a few counts were recorded for this clonotype. The chain employs TRBV4-3 and TRBJ2-3; maybe TRBD2 (6 bases). Germline CDR1 is LGHNA and CDR2 is YSLEER. V was trimmed by 0 bases and J by 2 bases, leaving 12 bases between them. This CDR3 has 16 amino acids. The CDR3 reads CASSQEIRGYTDTQYF. For the CDR3, the DNA is TGCGCCAGCAGCCAAGAAATCCGGGGGTACACAGATACGCAGTATTTT.

This chain links TRBV2 with TRBJ2-2; D is uncertain. The V end was cut by 4 bases, the J end by 0 bases, with 6 bases between. Germline loops: CDR1 SNHLY, CDR2 FYNNEI. The CDR3 contains 14 residues. Here the CDR3 DNA reads TGTGCCAGCAGTGTCCGGGCGAACACCGGGGAGCTGTTTTTT. Translated, it gives CASSVRANTGELFF.

This clonotype was seen a few times. The chain has TRBV6-2 or TRBV6-3 and TRBJ2-6; TRBD1 or TRBD2 may be the D gene (5 bases each). This CDR3 is 19 amino acids long. The germline gives CDR1 MNHEY, CDR2 SVGEGT. The V gene lost 6 bases and the J gene lost 0 bases, with 21 bases spanning the gap. The CDR3, as DNA: TGTGCCAGCAGACAGACGGGACGCCAGTTTGTCTCTGGGGCCAACGTCCTGACTTTC. Amino acid sequence: CASRQTGRQFVSGANVLTF.